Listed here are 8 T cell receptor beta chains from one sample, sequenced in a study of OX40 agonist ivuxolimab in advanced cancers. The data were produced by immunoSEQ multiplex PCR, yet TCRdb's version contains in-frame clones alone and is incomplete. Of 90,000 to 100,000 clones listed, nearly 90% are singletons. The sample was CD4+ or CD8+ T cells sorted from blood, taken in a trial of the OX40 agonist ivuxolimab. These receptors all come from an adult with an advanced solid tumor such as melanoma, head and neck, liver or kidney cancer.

This CDR3 is CASATGLGNTIYF. CDR3 DNA sequence: TGTGCCAGTGCGACAGGGTTAGGAAACACCATATATTTT. The chain couples TRBV19 to TRBJ1-3; 7 positions agree with TRBD1. V lost 8 bases to trimming and J lost 4 bases; unmatched junction nucleotides: 5. The CDR3 spans 13 residues. Germline V gene data show CDR1 as LNHDA and CDR2 as SQIVND (reference sequence).

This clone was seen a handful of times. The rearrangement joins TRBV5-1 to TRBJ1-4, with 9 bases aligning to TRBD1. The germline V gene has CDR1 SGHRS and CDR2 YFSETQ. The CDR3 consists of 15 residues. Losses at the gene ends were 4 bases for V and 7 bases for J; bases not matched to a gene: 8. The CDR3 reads CASSPGQGTAEKLFF. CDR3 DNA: TGCGCCAGCAGCCCGGGACAGGGAACAGCTGAAAAACTGTTTTTT.

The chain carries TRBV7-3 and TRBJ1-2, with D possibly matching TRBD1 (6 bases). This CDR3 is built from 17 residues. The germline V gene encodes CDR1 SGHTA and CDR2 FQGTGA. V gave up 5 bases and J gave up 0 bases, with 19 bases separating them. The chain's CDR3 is CASSPPLPGTSNYGYTF. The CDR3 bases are TGTGCCAGCAGCCCACCCCTTCCCGGGACATCTAACTATGGCTACACCTTC.

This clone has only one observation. This chain's CDR3 is CARTPFFLCRGEDYGYTF. The CDR3, as DNA: TGTGCCAGAACCCCTTTTTTTCTTTGTAGGGGCGAGGACTATGGCTACACCTTC. V gene TRBV5-3 combines with J gene TRBJ1-2; D is possibly TRBD1 (5 bases). TRBV5-3 is known as an ORF, though its function is uncertain. The CDR3 length is 18 residues. Trimming cost V 6 bases and J 3 bases, with 27 bases left between them.

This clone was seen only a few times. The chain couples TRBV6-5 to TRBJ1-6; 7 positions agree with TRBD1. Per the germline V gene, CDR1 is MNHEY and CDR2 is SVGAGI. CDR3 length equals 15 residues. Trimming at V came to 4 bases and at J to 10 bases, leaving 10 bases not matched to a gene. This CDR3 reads CASSSSTGFRSPLHF. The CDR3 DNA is TGTGCCAGCAGTTCCTCGACAGGGTTCCGCTCACCCCTCCACTTT.

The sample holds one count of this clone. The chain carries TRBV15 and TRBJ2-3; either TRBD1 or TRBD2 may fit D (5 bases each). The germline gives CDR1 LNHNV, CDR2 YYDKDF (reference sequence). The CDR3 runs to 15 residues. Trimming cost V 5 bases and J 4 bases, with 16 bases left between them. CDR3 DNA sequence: TGTGCCACCAGCCTGGACAAGGCGAGGGCAGATACGCAGTATTTT. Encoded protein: CATSLDKARADTQYF.

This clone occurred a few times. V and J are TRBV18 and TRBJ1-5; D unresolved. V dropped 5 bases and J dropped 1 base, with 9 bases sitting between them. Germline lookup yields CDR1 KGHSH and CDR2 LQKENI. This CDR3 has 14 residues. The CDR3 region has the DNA TGTGCCAGCTCAACGTGGGAGAGCAATCAGCCCCAGCATTTT. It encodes CASSTWESNQPQHF.

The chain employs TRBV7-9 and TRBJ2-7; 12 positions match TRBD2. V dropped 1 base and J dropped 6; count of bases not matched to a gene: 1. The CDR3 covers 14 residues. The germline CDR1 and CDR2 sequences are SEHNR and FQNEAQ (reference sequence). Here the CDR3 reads CASSLGLAGVEQYF. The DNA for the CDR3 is TGTGCCAGCAGCTTAGGACTAGCGGGGGTCGAGCAGTACTTC.